A single T cell receptor beta chain is shown here with its context. Its specificity is not known. This record belongs to a study of T cell responses to AZD1222 COVID-19 vaccine. Study-wide findings and caveats: At baseline, seropositivity was found in only a handful of AZD1222 recipients. There were repertoire samples only from the period after the peak T cell response.

Trimming took 2 bases from V and 2 from J; bases not matched to a gene: 3. Germline-derived CDR1 and CDR2 are MDHEN and SYDVKM. The CDR3 contains 14 residues. Data came from immunoSEQ multiplex PCR; TCRdb stores just in-frame clones and leaves some out. This table has around 130,000 clones, 91% appearing once. The J gene is TRBJ2-7, the V gene TRBV28, with 7 bases identical to TRBD2. This receptor was obtained from an adult who received the MenACWY meningococcal vaccine as a control. This specimen consisted of peripheral blood, obtained 28 days after the second dose of the MenACWY control vaccine. CDR3 protein: CASSLQRGTYEQYF. The CDR3 region has the DNA TGTGCCAGCAGTTTACAGCGGGGTACCTACGAGCAGTACTTC.